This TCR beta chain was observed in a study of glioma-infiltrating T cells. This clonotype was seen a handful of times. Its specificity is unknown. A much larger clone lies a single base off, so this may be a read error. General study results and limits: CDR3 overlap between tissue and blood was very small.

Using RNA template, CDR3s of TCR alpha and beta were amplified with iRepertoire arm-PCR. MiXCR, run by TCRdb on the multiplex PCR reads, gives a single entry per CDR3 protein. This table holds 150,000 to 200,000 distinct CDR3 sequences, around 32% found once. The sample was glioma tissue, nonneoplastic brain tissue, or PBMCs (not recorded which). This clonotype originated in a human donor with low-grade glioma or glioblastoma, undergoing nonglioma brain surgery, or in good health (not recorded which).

CDR3 protein: CASSQDGGAYNEQFF. Written as DNA, the CDR3 is TGCGCCAGCAGCCAAGATGGAGGGGCCTACAATGAGCAGTTCTTC. The chain couples TRBV4-1 to TRBJ2-1; D is perhaps TRBD2 (6 bases). Trimming cost V 0 bases and J 2 bases, with 8 bases left between them. The CDR3 is 15 amino acids. The germline V gene has CDR1 MGHRA and CDR2 YSYEKL.